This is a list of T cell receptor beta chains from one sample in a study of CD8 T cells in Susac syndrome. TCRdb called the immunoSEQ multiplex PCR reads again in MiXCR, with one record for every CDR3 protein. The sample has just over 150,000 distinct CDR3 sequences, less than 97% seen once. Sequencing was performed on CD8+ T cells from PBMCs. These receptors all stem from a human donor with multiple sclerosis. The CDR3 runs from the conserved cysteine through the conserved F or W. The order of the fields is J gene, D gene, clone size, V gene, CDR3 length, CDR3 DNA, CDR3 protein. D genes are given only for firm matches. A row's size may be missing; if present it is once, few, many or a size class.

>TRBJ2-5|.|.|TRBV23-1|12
TGCGCCAGCAGTCAGGGTGTGGAGACCCAGTACTTC
CASSQGVETQYF
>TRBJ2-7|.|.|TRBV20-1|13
TGCAGTGCTAGAGATCAGGCTATCTACGAGCAGTACTTC
CSARDQAIYEQYF
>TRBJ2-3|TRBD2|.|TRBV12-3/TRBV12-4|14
TGTGCCAGCACCCAGGGACTAGCAAAAGATACGCAGTATTTT
CASTQGLAKDTQYF
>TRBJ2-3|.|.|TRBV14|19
TGTGCCAGCAGCCATGCGGGACCAGTCGGAGGTAAAGACCCGGATACGCAGTATTTT
CASSHAGPVGGKDPDTQYF
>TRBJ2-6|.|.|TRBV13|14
TGTGCCAGCAGCTCCTACTCTGGGGCCAACGTCCTGACTTTC
CASSSYSGANVLTF
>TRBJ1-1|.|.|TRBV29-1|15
TGCAGCGTTGTACCATTCGAGTTCATGAACACTGAAGCTTTCTTT
CSVVPFEFMNTEAFF
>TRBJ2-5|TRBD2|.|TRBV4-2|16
TGTGCCAGCAGCCAAGAGGAGCGGGGGGGCCACGAGACCCAGTACTTC
CASSQEERGGHETQYF
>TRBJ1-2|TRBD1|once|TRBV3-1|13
TGTGCCAGCAGCCCTCCAGGGGGATTTGGCTACACCTTC
CASSPPGGFGYTF
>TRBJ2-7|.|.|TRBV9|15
TGTGCCAGCAGCATCGAGACTGTGCCCTCCTACGAGCAGTACTTC
CASSIETVPSYEQYF
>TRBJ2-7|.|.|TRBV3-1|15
TGTGCCAGCAGCCAAGGACGAACTCTACGCTACGAGCAGTACTTC
CASSQGRTLRYEQYF
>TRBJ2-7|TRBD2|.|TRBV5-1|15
TGCGCCAGCAGCCCTGGACTAGCGGGGGCCTACGAGCAGTACTTC
CASSPGLAGAYEQYF
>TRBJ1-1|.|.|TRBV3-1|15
TGTGCCAGCAGCTTCTATTCAGGGTTGAACACTGAAGCTTTCTTT
CASSFYSGLNTEAFF
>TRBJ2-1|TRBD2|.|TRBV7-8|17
TGTGCCAGCAGCTCTGAAGGCGGGGGGCTTGTCCACAATGAGCAGTTCTTC
CASSSEGGGLVHNEQFF
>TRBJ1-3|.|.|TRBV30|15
TGTGCCTGGAGCGAGGGGAGTTCGCCTGGAAACACCATATATTTT
CAWSEGSSPGNTIYF
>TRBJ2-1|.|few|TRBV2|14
TGTGCCAGCAGTGAATTGGCAGGCTACAATGAGCAGTTCTTC
CASSELAGYNEQFF
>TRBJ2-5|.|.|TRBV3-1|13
TGTGCCAGCAGCCAAGGGCAGGAGGGGACCCAGTACTTC
CASSQGQEGTQYF
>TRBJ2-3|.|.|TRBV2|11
TGTGCCAGCAGTGAAACAGATACGCAGTATTTT
CASSETDTQYF
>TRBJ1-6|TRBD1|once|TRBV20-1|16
TGCAGTGCTCCTGGGACAGGGGCCCCCAGGAATTCACCCCTCCACTTT
CSAPGTGAPRNSPLHF
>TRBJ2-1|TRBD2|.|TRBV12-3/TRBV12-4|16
TGTGCCAGCACCTCGCCGGGGGGTAGCTCCTACAATGAGCAGTTCTTC
CASTSPGGSSYNEQFF
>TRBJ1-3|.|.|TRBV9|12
TGTGCCAGCAGCGTGGAAGGAAACACCATATATTTT
CASSVEGNTIYF
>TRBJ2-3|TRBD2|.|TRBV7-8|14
TGTGCCAGCAGCGCGGGACTAGCAACAGATACGCAGTATTTT
CASSAGLATDTQYF
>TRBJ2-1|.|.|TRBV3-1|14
TGTGCCAGCAGCCGATCCGGGGGATACAATGAGCAGTTCTTC
CASSRSGGYNEQFF
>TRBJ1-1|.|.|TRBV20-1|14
TGCAGTGCTGGAGGGCCCCGCCTGAACACTGAAGCTTTCTTT
CSAGGPRLNTEAFF
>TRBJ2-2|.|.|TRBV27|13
TGTGCCAGCAGCCCCTCGGGGACCGGGGAGCTGTTTTTT
CASSPSGTGELFF
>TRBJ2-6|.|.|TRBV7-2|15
TGTGCCAGCATCCAGCGGGTCACTGGGGCCAACGTCCTGACTTTC
CASIQRVTGANVLTF
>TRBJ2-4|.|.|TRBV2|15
TGTGCCAGCAGTTTCTTGGACGTAGCCAAAAACATTCAGTACTTC
CASSFLDVAKNIQYF
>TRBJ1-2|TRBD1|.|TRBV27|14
TGTGCCAGCAGTCATGAGACAGGGGGCTATGGCTACACCTTC
CASSHETGGYGYTF
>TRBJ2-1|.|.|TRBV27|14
TGTGCCAGCAGCCCCTTGGAGGAGGAGGATGAGCAGTTCTTC
CASSPLEEEDEQFF
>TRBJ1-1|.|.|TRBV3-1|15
TGTGCCAGCAGTCCAGGGTTGGGTTTATGGACTGAAGCTTTCTTT
CASSPGLGLWTEAFF
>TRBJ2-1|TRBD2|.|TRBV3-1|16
TGTGCCAGCAGCCAAATACCGGGACTAGCTAGTGGTGAGCAGTTCTTC
CASSQIPGLASGEQFF
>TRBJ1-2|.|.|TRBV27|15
TGTGCCAGCAGTCCGTACACAGGGATTAACTATGGCTACACCTTC
CASSPYTGINYGYTF
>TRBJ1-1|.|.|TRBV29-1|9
TGCAGCGTTGACACCGAAGCTTTCTTT
CSVDTEAFF
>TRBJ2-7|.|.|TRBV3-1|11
TGTGCCAGCAGCCTTAATAGCGAGCAGTACTTC
CASSLNSEQYF
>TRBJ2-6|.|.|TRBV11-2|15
TGTGCCAGCAGCTTGGCGTGGGCTGGGGCCAACGTCCTGACTTTC
CASSLAWAGANVLTF
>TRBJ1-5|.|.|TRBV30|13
TGTGCCTGGAGTGTTCAGGAGAGTCAGCCCCAGCATTTT
CAWSVQESQPQHF
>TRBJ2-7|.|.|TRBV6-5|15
TGTGCCAGCAGTTCCTACGGGACCCTGACCTACGAGCAGTACTTC
CASSSYGTLTYEQYF
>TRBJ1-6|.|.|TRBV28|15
TGTGCCAGCAGTGTAAACAGGGTAGAGCTCTCACCCCTCCACTTT
CASSVNRVELSPLHF
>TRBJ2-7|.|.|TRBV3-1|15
TGTGCCAGCAGCCAAGATTCGATGGGACCTCGGGAGCAGTACTTC
CASSQDSMGPREQYF
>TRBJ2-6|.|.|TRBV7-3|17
TGTGCCAGCAGCTTGGGGGCGTACGGTACTGGGGCCAACGTCCTGACTTTC
CASSLGAYGTGANVLTF
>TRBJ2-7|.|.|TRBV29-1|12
TGCAGCGTTGAAGTCCAGGGCAACGAGCAGTACTTC
CSVEVQGNEQYF
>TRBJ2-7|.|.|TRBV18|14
TGTGCCAGCTCACCACCTGGGGATTCGAGGGAGCAGTACTTC
CASSPPGDSREQYF
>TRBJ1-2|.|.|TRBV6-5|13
TGTGCCAGCAGTTTGACAGATAACTATGGCTACACCTTC
CASSLTDNYGYTF
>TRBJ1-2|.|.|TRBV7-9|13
TGTGCCAGCAGCTTTAGGGACAACTATGGCTACACCTTC
CASSFRDNYGYTF
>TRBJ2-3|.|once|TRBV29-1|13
TGCAGCCTCGAGGACCCGGGGCCAGATACGCAGTATTTT
CSLEDPGPDTQYF
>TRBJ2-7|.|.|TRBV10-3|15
TGTGCCATCAGTGATTTTGGGACGCTCTCCTACGAGCAGTACTTC
CAISDFGTLSYEQYF
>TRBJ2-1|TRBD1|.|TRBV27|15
TGTGCCAGCAGTTTGGGACAGGGCATTGGCGATGAGCAGTTCTTC
CASSLGQGIGDEQFF
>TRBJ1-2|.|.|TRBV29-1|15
TGCAGCGTTGAAGAAGGAAGAGTCCCGAACTATGGCTACACCTTC
CSVEEGRVPNYGYTF
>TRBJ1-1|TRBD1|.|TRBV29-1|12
TGCAGCGCAAGGACAGGGCAAACTGAAGCTTTCTTT
CSARTGQTEAFF
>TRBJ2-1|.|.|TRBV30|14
TGTGCCTGGAGCGCCCCACAGGGCTCCAATGAGCAGTTCTTC
CAWSAPQGSNEQFF
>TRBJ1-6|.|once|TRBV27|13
TGTGCCAGCACCCCGGGACTTTATTCACCCCTCCACTTT
CASTPGLYSPLHF
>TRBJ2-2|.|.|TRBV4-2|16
TGTGCCAGCAGCCAAGATGAAGGGGAGAGCACCGGGGAGCTGTTTTTT
CASSQDEGESTGELFF
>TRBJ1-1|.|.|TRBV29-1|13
TGCAGCGTTCCCGTTCCGATGAACACTGAAGCTTTCTTT
CSVPVPMNTEAFF
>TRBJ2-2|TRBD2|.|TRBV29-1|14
TGCAGCGTTCGCTTTGGCGGGGAGGGCGGGGAGCTGTTTTTT
CSVRFGGEGGELFF